The 15 T cell receptor beta chains reported below all come from one sample, sequenced in a study of T cell repertoires in cytomegalovirus infection. TCRdb reprocessed the reads via MiXCR and lists one record per CDR3 protein. The sample holds around 350,000 distinct CDR3 sequences; about a sixth are singletons and the top ten take 8.5% to 10%. Sequencing was performed on PBMCs. These receptors came from a human donor in good health (CMV status not recorded). Some clones in this sample may be carry-over from other donors' samples.

The sample holds one count of this clonotype. The chain is built from TRBV20-1 and TRBJ1-2; D is unclear. V lost 6 bases to trimming and J lost 2 bases, with 10 bases between them. CDR3 length: 12 residues. Germline values: CDR1 DFQATT, CDR2 SNEGSKA (reference sequence). Written as DNA, the CDR3 is TGCAGTGCCAAAGCGGGAAACTATGGCTACACCTTC. Encoded protein: CSAKAGNYGYTF.

At least ten counts were recorded for this clonotype. DNA of the CDR3: TGTGCCAGCAGTCAATCGAGTAGGGGTGAGACCCAGTACTTC. It specifies CASSQSSRGETQYF. The rearrangement links TRBV6-2 or TRBV6-3 to TRBJ2-5; TRBD1 might be the D (5 bases). Germline assignment: CDR1 MNHEY and CDR2 SVGEGT. The CDR3 covers 14 residues. Trimming removed 5 bases at V and 5 bases at J, with 15 bases between.

At least ten counts were recorded for this clonotype. J is TRBJ2-3 and V is TRBV7-6; 12 nucleotides align to TRBD2. V lost 2 bases, J lost 2 bases, and 2 bases stayed unmatched. Germline V gene lookup returns CDR1 SGHVS and CDR2 FNYEAQ. This CDR3 contains 16 residues. DNA for the CDR3: TGTGCCAGCAGCTTACTAGCGGGAGGGGCCACAGATACGCAGTATTTT. This codes for CASSLLAGGATDTQYF.

This clonotype was detected many times. The rearrangement joins TRBV7-8 to TRBJ1-5, with D possibly matching TRBD1 (5 bases). Germline-derived CDR1 and CDR2 are SGHVS and FQNEAQ. This CDR3 has 15 amino acids. V lost 2 bases and J 6 bases, leaving 14 bases between the germline ends. CDR3 sequence: CASSLYQGRSQPQHF. CDR3 sequence (DNA): TGTGCCAGCAGCTTATATCAGGGTCGGAGTCAGCCCCAGCATTTT.

This clonotype appeared many times. The chain has TRBV5-1 and TRBJ2-7, with TRBD1 as a possible D gene (5 bases). Deletions cut 3 bases from V and 6 bases from J, with 10 bases between. Germline lookup yields CDR1 SGHRS and CDR2 YFSETQ. The CDR3 has 12 residues. CDR3 residues: CASSWMGLEQYF. CDR3 DNA: TGCGCCAGCAGCTGGATGGGGCTCGAGCAGTACTTC.

This clonotype was observed a few times. The chain joins TRBV20-1 to TRBJ1-3; D ambiguous. The CDR3 has 14 amino acids. Germline loops: CDR1 DFQATT, CDR2 SNEGSKA (reference sequence). The V end lost 2 bases, the J end lost 0 bases, and 8 bases lay between the germline ends. The CDR3 DNA follows: TGCAGTGCTAGAAACCCTCGCTCTGGAAACACCATATATTTT. Residues: CSARNPRSGNTIYF.

Many counts were recorded for this clonotype. V gene TRBV5-5 combines with J gene TRBJ2-7; D perhaps matches TRBD2 (5 bases). V lost 3 bases and J 3 bases, leaving 13 bases between the germline ends. This CDR3 region has 14 residues. CDR1 and CDR2 (germline): SGHKS, YYEKEE (reference sequence). The CDR3 bases are TGTGCCAGCAGCTACCGACTATCCAGCTACGAGCAGTACTTC. Protein product: CASSYRLSSYEQYF. Supplemented by reference TRBV5-5 and TRBJ2-7, the full variable domain reads DAGVTQSPTHLIKTRGQQVTLRCSPISGHKSVSWYQQVLGQGPQFIFQYYEKEERGRGNFPDRFSARQFPNYSSELNVNALLLGDSALYLCASSYRLSSYEQYFGPGTRLTVT.

This rearrangement joins TRBV27 to TRBJ1-6; TRBD1 might be the D (6 bases). Germline V gene data show CDR1 as MNHEY and CDR2 as SMNVEV (reference sequence). Trimming took 3 bases from V and 10 from J, leaving 13 bases between them. The CDR3 runs to 14 residues. CDR3 amino acids: CASSFFRGWSPLHF. CDR3 DNA: TGTGCCAGCAGTTTTTTCAGGGGTTGGTCACCCCTCCACTTT.

V and J are TRBV6-1 and TRBJ1-2, with D uncertain. Trimming removed 3 bases from V and 4 bases from J, with 9 bases in between. Germline loops: CDR1 MNHNS, CDR2 SASEGT. This CDR3 contains 13 residues. CDR3 residues: CASSDRNGYGYTF. The CDR3 nucleotides read TGTGCCAGCAGTGACAGAAATGGCTATGGCTACACCTTC.

This clonotype was counted many times. The rearrangement links TRBV12-3 or TRBV12-4 to TRBJ2-1, with 7 bases matching TRBD2. The CDR3 consists of 15 residues. The junction had 9 bases not matched to a gene; V was cut back by 4 bases and J by 6 bases. The CDR3 DNA reads TGTGCCAGCAGTTCCCGGGGAGAGCGGGGCAATGAGCAGTTCTTC. Its translation is CASSSRGERGNEQFF.

The CDR3 nucleotides read TGTGCCAGCAGCCCCGAGTCCCAGAGGTTGGACTACGAGCAGTACTTC. The encoded protein is CASSPESQRLDYEQYF. The rearrangement joins TRBV27 to TRBJ2-7, with D unclear. The V end lost 6 bases, the J end lost 3 bases, and 21 bases lay between the germline ends. Germline assignment: CDR1 MNHEY and CDR2 SMNVEV (reference sequence). The CDR3 has 16 residues.

This clonotype was detected a few times. This chain connects TRBV10-3 to TRBJ2-6; D may be TRBD2 (5 bases). The CDR3 contains 18 residues. V gave up 11 bases and J gave up 4 bases, with 27 bases separating them. CDR1 is ENHRY and CDR2 is SYGVKD in the germline V gene. Here the CDR3 reads CAARGGYRELSGANVLTF. Here the CDR3 DNA reads TGTGCCGCCCGAGGAGGTTATCGCGAGCTTTCCGGGGCCAACGTCCTGACTTTC.

The genes are TRBV7-2 and TRBJ1-6, with TRBD1 matching over 11 bases. The trim removed 5 bases at V and 8 bases at J, leaving 14 bases unmatched. The CDR3 is made up of 18 amino acids. Germline V gene lookup returns CDR1 SGHTA and CDR2 FQGNSA. The CDR3: CASSLGQGAGSVDSPLHF. The CDR3 DNA sequence: TGTGCCAGCAGCCTCGGACAGGGGGCAGGATCAGTGGATTCACCCCTCCACTTT.

This rearrangement joins TRBV19 to TRBJ1-3; D uncertain. The CDR3 spans 13 residues. Germline V gene lookup returns CDR1 LNHDA and CDR2 SQIVND (reference sequence). V lost 9 bases and J 4 bases, leaving 13 bases between the germline ends. The CDR3 nucleotides are TGTGCCAGCACAGAGATGTCCGGAAACACCATATATTTT. It codes for CASTEMSGNTIYF.

About this clonotype itself: One end of the junction does not line up with germline, which may come from a read error. This CDR3 is CASSLAGGSYEQHF. The CDR3 nucleotides are TGTGCCAGCAGCCTAGCGGGGGGTTCCTACGAGCAGCACTTC. The rearrangement uses TRBV7-2 and TRBJ2-7; 11 nucleotides match TRBD2. The CDR3 has 14 residues. CDR1 is SGHTA, CDR2 FQGNSA, per germline.